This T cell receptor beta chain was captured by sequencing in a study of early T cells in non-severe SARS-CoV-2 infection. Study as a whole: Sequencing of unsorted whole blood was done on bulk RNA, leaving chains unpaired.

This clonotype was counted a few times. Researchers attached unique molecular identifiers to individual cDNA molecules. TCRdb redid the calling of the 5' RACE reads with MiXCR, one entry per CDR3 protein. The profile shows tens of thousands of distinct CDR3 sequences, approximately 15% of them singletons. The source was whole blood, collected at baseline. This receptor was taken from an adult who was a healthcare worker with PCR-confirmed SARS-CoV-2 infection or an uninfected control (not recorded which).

In DNA form, the CDR3 reads TGTGCCAGCAGCTTAGTCCCAAATGCCTACGAGCAGTACTTC. It is translated as CASSLVPNAYEQYF. The chain has TRBV11-2 and TRBJ2-7; D unresolved. Germline values: CDR1 SGHAT, CDR2 FQNNGV. Trimming cost V 1 base and J 2 bases, with 9 bases left between them. The CDR3 totals 14 residues.